These 27 T cell receptor beta chains share one sample of origin, sequenced in a study of blood T cell repertoires in COVID-19. Using immunoSEQ multiplex PCR, the repertoire was profiled, and TCRdb retains in-frame clones only, with some absent. The repertoire holds around 19,000 clones, with 75% to 95% as singletons. Sequenced material: peripheral blood. Every receptor here comes from a man between 65 and 85 years old with active COVID-19.

This clone has only a few counts. The V and J genes are TRBV5-4 and TRBJ2-1; 8 bases agree with TRBD1. V shed 0 bases, J shed 8 bases, and the junction held 1 base outside the gene matches. Germline V lookup: CDR1 SGHNT, CDR2 YYREEE (reference sequence). The CDR3 has 13 amino acids. CDR3 sequence (DNA): TGTGCCAGCAGCTTGGGGACAGGGCATGAGCAGTTCTTC. The encoded protein is CASSLGTGHEQFF.

This clone was found once. This chain connects TRBV5-6 to TRBJ2-2; TRBD1 agrees at 7 bases. CDR3 length equals 14 residues. Germline CDR1 SGHDT, CDR2 YYEEEE. V lost 0 bases to trimming and J lost 6 bases; unmatched junction nucleotides: 2. The CDR3 DNA is TGTGCCAGCAGCTTGGAACAGGGGTCCGGGGAGCTGTTTTTT. Its translation: CASSLEQGSGELFF.

A word on this clone: Other DNA variants within this sample encode the same CDR3. J is TRBJ1-1 and V is TRBV5-1, with TRBD1 as a possible D gene (5 bases). Trimming took 4 bases from V and 5 from J, leaving 18 bases between them. There are 15 residues in the CDR3. Germline-derived CDR1 and CDR2 are SGHRS and YFSETQ. The CDR3 region is CASSEKGQGWTEAFF. The CDR3 region has the DNA TGCGCCAGCAGCGAGAAGGGGCAGGGATGGACTGAAGCTTTCTTT.

V is TRBV6-1 and J is TRBJ2-5; 7 bases fit TRBD2. J gave up 2 bases and V 4 bases, and 13 bases lay outside the gene matches. CDR1 is MNHNS, CDR2 SASEGT, per germline. The CDR3 totals 17 residues. CDR3 region: CASSVGPSGGGQETQYF. The DNA for the CDR3 is TGTGCCAGCAGTGTAGGCCCCTCTGGCGGGGGACAAGAGACCCAGTACTTC.

The V and J genes are TRBV6-5 and TRBJ1-6; 7 nucleotides match TRBD1. Trimming took 10 bases from V and 4 from J; bases not matched to a gene: 7. CDR1 and CDR2 (germline): MNHEY, SVGAGI. The CDR3 totals 14 residues. The CDR3 region is CATRRDSYNSPLHF. The CDR3 DNA is TGTGCCACTCGCCGGGACAGTTATAATTCACCCCTCCACTTT.

The chain joins TRBV7-9 to TRBJ2-7; possibly TRBD2 for D (5 bases). The CDR3 is made up of 15 amino acids. Per germline, CDR1 SEHNR and CDR2 FQNEAQ (reference sequence). Trimming left V 5 bases short and J 6 bases short, with 20 bases between. The CDR3 loop is CASSTTQGLGSEQYF. The CDR3 DNA reads TGTGCCAGCAGCACCACCCAAGGACTGGGTAGCGAGCAGTACTTC.

DNA for the CDR3: TGCGCCAGCAGCCCCACCACAGGGTTCCCTGGCTACACCTTC. It codes for CASSPTTGFPGYTF. This chain uses TRBV5-1 with TRBJ1-2; D is perhaps TRBD1 (6 bases). V was cut by 4 bases and J by 7 bases, with 17 bases left in between. The length of the CDR3 is 14 residues. The V gene's germline CDR1 is SGHRS and CDR2 YFSETQ. The full variable domain, with the rest looked up from reference TRBV5-1 and TRBJ1-2, is KAGVTQTPRYLIKTRGQQVTLSCSPISGHRSVSWYQQTPGQGLQFLFEYFSETQRNKGNFPGRFSGRQFSNSRSEMNVSTLELGDSALYLCASSPTTGFPGYTFGSGTRLTVV.

This chain links TRBV12-5 with TRBJ1-1; no definite D call. The CDR3 extends over 13 amino acids. Germline-derived CDR1 and CDR2 are LGHNT and FRNRAP. V was pared by 1 base and J by 1 base, with 4 bases between. The CDR3 region has the DNA TGTGCTAGTGGTTTGGACAGGAACACTGAAGCTTTCTTT. It specifies CASGLDRNTEAFF.

The chain carries TRBV27 and TRBJ1-6; 9 nucleotides agree with TRBD1. The CDR3 length is 16 residues. Unmatched junction bases numbered 9, after V lost 5 bases and J lost 7 bases. Per germline, CDR1 MNHEY and CDR2 SMNVEV (reference sequence). In DNA form, the CDR3 reads TGTGCCAGCAGTGAAACAGGGGGCTGGGGAAATTCACCCCTCCACTTT. Translated, it gives CASSETGGWGNSPLHF.

The chain uses TRBV5-4 and TRBJ2-4; D call uncertain. V lost 4 bases, J lost 7 bases, and 12 bases lay in between. CDR1 and CDR2 (germline): SGHNT, YYREEE (reference sequence). The CDR3 extends over 13 amino acids. For the CDR3, the DNA is TGTGCCAGCAGCCCCGAGAGGCTGAACATTCAGTACTTC. Encoded protein: CASSPERLNIQYF.

This clone has only a few counts. The V gene is TRBV15, the J gene TRBJ1-1; no clear D gene. V was pared by 0 bases and J by 0 bases, with 5 bases between. CDR1 and CDR2 (germline): LNHNV, YYDKDF (reference sequence). This CDR3 contains 14 residues. CDR3 protein: CATSRDPVNTEAFF. CDR3 bases: TGTGCCACCAGCAGAGACCCCGTGAACACTGAAGCTTTCTTT.

The V call is TRBV19, the J call TRBJ2-1; perhaps TRBD1 as D (6 bases). Germline-derived CDR1 and CDR2 are LNHDA and SQIVND (reference sequence). The CDR3 has 14 amino acids. Trimming pared 5 bases from V and 2 bases from J, leaving 10 bases between. CDR3 in DNA: TGTGCCAGTAGTCCCGGACAGACCTACAATGAGCAGTTCTTC. It translates to CASSPGQTYNEQFF.

The chain couples TRBV28 to TRBJ2-1, with 7 nucleotides matching TRBD1. This CDR3 is built from 15 residues. Germline CDR1 and CDR2: MDHEN and SYDVKM. Trimming at V came to 6 bases and at J to 9 bases, leaving 14 bases not matched to a gene. The CDR3 loop reads CASRDPGTARGEQFF. The CDR3 DNA is TGTGCCAGCAGGGACCCTGGGACAGCCCGGGGTGAGCAGTTCTTC.

This sequence joins TRBV5-6 and TRBJ2-7; 10 nucleotides line up with TRBD2. The V segment lost 3 bases and the J segment 6 bases; nucleotides outside the gene matches: 6. This CDR3 has 14 amino acids. Germline-derived CDR1 and CDR2 are SGHDT and YYEEEE. The CDR3 region has the DNA TGTGCCAGCAGCTCCGGGACTAGCGAATCCGAGCAGTACTTC. Translating it yields CASSSGTSESEQYF.

This clone has a single count. The gene calls are TRBV28 and TRBJ1-5; the D gene is possibly TRBD1 (5 bases). The CDR3 extends over 15 amino acids. Looked up from germline, CDR1 is MDHEN and CDR2 is SYDVKM. V dropped 4 bases and J dropped 2 bases, with 12 bases sitting between them. CDR3 nucleotides: TGTGCCAGCAGTTCTAGCGGGGCAGGCAATCAGCCCCAGCATTTT. Protein: CASSSSGAGNQPQHF.

The rearrangement joins TRBV21-1 to TRBJ2-1; the listed D gene, TRBD2, was not tested against the DNA. TRBV21-1 is an annotated pseudogene. There are 10 residues in the CDR3. CDR3 coding DNA: TGTGCCAGCGAGAGAAATGAGCAGTTCTTC. Protein sequence: CASERNEQFF.

The chain uses TRBV2 and TRBJ1-5, with D tentatively TRBD1 (5 bases). Germline values: CDR1 SNHLY, CDR2 FYNNEI. The CDR3 consists of 14 residues. The germline V and J ends were trimmed by 4 bases and 7 bases, with 14 bases remaining between them. As DNA, the CDR3 is TGTGCCAGCAGTGTAGGGAGGGGTGGGCAGCCCCAGCATTTT. Protein: CASSVGRGGQPQHF.

The chain carries TRBV6-5 and TRBJ1-2, with D uncertain. The CDR3 has 13 residues. Germline V CDR1 and CDR2: MNHEY, SVGAGI. V lost 7 bases and J lost 0, with 9 bases in between. In nucleotides, the CDR3 is TGTGCCAGCATGAGAGAATCTAACTATGGCTACACCTTC. Translation gives CASMRESNYGYTF.

This clone has a single count. This rearrangement joins TRBV30 to TRBJ1-4; no clear D. V lost 3 bases and J 7 bases, leaving 12 bases between the germline ends. Germline V CDR1 and CDR2: GTSNPN, SVGIG (reference sequence). This CDR3 is 13 amino acids long. CDR3 region: CAWRWREGEKLFF. CDR3 DNA: TGTGCCTGGAGGTGGAGGGAGGGTGAAAAACTGTTTTTT.

This clone was seen only once. The chain uses TRBV7-2 and TRBJ1-4; D perhaps matches TRBD1 (5 bases). The germline gives CDR1 SGHTA, CDR2 FQGNSA. V lost 5 bases to trimming and J lost 0 bases, with 19 bases between them. The CDR3 has 18 amino acids. CDR3 sequence (DNA): TGTGCCAGCAGCCAGCAACCTCCGGGGGGATCAACTAATGAAAAACTGTTTTTT. It codes for CASSQQPPGGSTNEKLFF.

J is TRBJ2-7 and V is TRBV5-6, with a weak D call TRBD1 (6 bases). This CDR3 spans 13 amino acids. V was cut by 2 bases and J by 3 bases, with 9 bases left in between. From germline, CDR1 is SGHDT and CDR2 YYEEEE. The DNA of the CDR3 is TGTGCCAGCAGCTTCTGGACAGACTACGAGCAGTACTTC. Its protein product is CASSFWTDYEQYF.

The genes are TRBV6-5 and TRBJ1-2; 8 nucleotides align to TRBD1. Trimming removed 6 bases from V and 4 bases from J; junction bases left unmatched: 7. The CDR3 extends over 14 amino acids. Germline V gives CDR1 MNHEY, CDR2 SVGAGI. The CDR3 nucleotides are TGTGCCAGCAGCCAGGACAGGGCAAGCTATGGCTACACCTTC. This translates into CASSQDRASYGYTF.

The chain couples TRBV18 to TRBJ1-1, with D unresolved. V shed 1 base and J shed 1 base, with 7 bases lying between them. Germline-derived CDR1 and CDR2 are KGHSH and LQKENI. CDR3 length: 14 amino acids. For the CDR3, the DNA is TGTGCCAGCTCACCACTCTTGTCGAACACTGAAGCTTTCTTT. Encoded protein: CASSPLLSNTEAFF.

The CDR3 loop reads CASSPWGVETQYF. CDR3 in DNA: TGTGCCAGCTCACCATGGGGGGTGGAGACCCAGTACTTC. V is TRBV18 and J is TRBJ2-5, with a tentative D call TRBD2 (6 bases). V was shortened by 2 bases and J by 5 bases, with 9 bases between the two germline ends. The CDR3 is 13 residues long. Germline V gene data show CDR1 as KGHSH and CDR2 as LQKENI. The variable domain in full, with the rest retrieved from reference TRBV18 and TRBJ2-5, is NAGVMQNPRHLVRRRGQEARLRCSPMKGHSHVYWYRQLPEEGLKFMVYLQKENIIDESGMPKERFSAEFPKEGPSILRIQQVVRGDSAAYFCASSPWGVETQYFGPGTRLLVL.

This clone was seen only once. The CDR3 bases are TGCGCCAGCAGCTTGTCCCTACAGGGGGGTCAAGAGACCCAGTACTTC. Translated, it gives CASSLSLQGGQETQYF. This chain links TRBV5-1 with TRBJ2-5; 8 positions match TRBD1. The CDR3 has 16 residues. The germline V gene has CDR1 SGHRS and CDR2 YFSETQ. V lost 1 base, J lost 2 bases, and 7 bases stayed unmatched.

This chain uses TRBV7-2 with TRBJ2-1; 8 bases fit TRBD2. Germline-derived CDR1 and CDR2 are SGHTA and FQGNSA. The CDR3 extends over 17 amino acids. Trimming cost V 0 bases and J 2 bases; bases outside gene matches: 6. The chain's CDR3 is CASSLALREDPYNEQFF. The DNA for the CDR3 is TGTGCCAGCAGCTTAGCGTTGCGGGAGGACCCCTACAATGAGCAGTTCTTC.

This rearrangement joins TRBV27 to TRBJ2-2; no reliable D call. This CDR3 is 16 amino acids long. Per germline, CDR1 MNHEY and CDR2 SMNVEV (reference sequence). V was pared by 4 bases and J by 0 bases, with 12 bases between. The CDR3 spells CASSSSGVANTGELFF. In DNA form, the CDR3 reads TGTGCCAGCAGTTCTTCTGGAGTGGCGAACACCGGGGAGCTGTTTTTT.